Shown below are 30 T cell receptor beta chains from a single sample sequenced in a study of T cells in Graves' hyperthyroidism and ophthalmopathy. TCR beta CDR3 regions were amplified from RNA transcripts. The TCR CDR3 first-round RT-PCR relied on the HTBI primer set. TCRdb recomputed calls from the multiplex PCR reads with MiXCR, one row per CDR3 protein. Here the sample spans roughly 300,000 distinct CDR3 sequences, around 20% being singletons. The sample comprised blood. The receptors were sampled from a woman between 45 and 60 years old with Graves' hyperthyroidism.

This clonotype has a handful of counts. The V gene is TRBV27, the J gene TRBJ2-2, with 9 bases that match TRBD2. Trimming cost V 7 bases and J 6 bases; bases outside gene matches: 9. The CDR3 totals 15 residues. The germline gives CDR1 MNHEY, CDR2 SMNVEV (reference sequence). The CDR3 here is CASKLAGRGAGELFF. CDR3 DNA sequence: TGTGCCAGCAAGCTAGCGGGGAGGGGGGCCGGGGAGCTGTTTTTT.

This clonotype was detected only a few times. A single base separates this from a much larger clone, so it may be a read error. This chain links TRBV6-2 or TRBV6-3 with TRBJ2-7, with a weak D call TRBD1 (6 bases). V dropped 5 bases and J dropped 6 bases, with 8 bases sitting between them. Germline V lookup: CDR1 MNHEY, CDR2 SVGEGT. The CDR3 is 11 amino acids. The DNA of the CDR3 is TGTGCCAGCAGTAACAGGGTCGAGCAGTACTTC. Translated, it gives CASSNRVEQYF.

On this clonotype: A read error is possible here, since a much larger clone lies one base away. V and J are TRBV10-2 and TRBJ2-7, with 8 bases fitting TRBD2. After removal of 4 bases from V and 4 bases from J, the junction contained 15 bases not matched to a gene. Germline V gene data show CDR1 as WSHSY and CDR2 as SAAADI. This CDR3 has 17 residues. For the CDR3, the DNA is TGCGCCAGCAGTGGGTCTAAAGGAGCGGGGGCCCTTTACGAGCAGTACTTC. Translating it yields CASSGSKGAGALYEQYF.

The chain has TRBV27 and TRBJ2-1; TRBD2 matches at 9 bases. Germline V gives CDR1 MNHEY, CDR2 SMNVEV (reference sequence). Trimming took 2 bases from V and 9 from J; bases not matched to a gene: 5. The CDR3 is 14 amino acids. The CDR3 is CASSLAGGPGEQFF. In DNA form, the CDR3 reads TGTGCCAGCAGTTTAGCGGGAGGGCCCGGTGAGCAGTTCTTC.

This sequence joins TRBV30 and TRBJ1-1; no reliable D call. The CDR3 is 13 amino acids. Germline CDR1 and CDR2: GTSNPN and SVGIG (reference sequence). The V end was cut by 2 bases, the J end by 5 bases, with 12 bases between. CDR3 sequence: CAWSRQVGTEAFF. The CDR3 region has the DNA TGTGCCTGGAGTCGGCAGGTCGGAACTGAAGCTTTCTTT.

The chain carries TRBV12-3 or TRBV12-4 and TRBJ1-3, with 9 positions matching TRBD1. The CDR3 extends over 18 amino acids. V shed 5 bases, J shed 2 bases, and the junction held 13 bases outside the gene matches. The CDR3 region has the DNA TGTGCCAGCAGTCTCCGGCTCCTCCGGGACAGGGCTGGAAACACCATATATTTT. Protein: CASSLRLLRDRAGNTIYF.

The chain recombines TRBV29-1 with TRBJ2-3; D remains unclear. The CDR3 spans 13 residues. The germline V and J ends were trimmed by 5 bases and 1 base, with 10 bases remaining between them. Germline values: CDR1 SQVTM, CDR2 ANQGSEA. The CDR3 sequence is CSVSRGGTDTQYF. In DNA form, the CDR3 reads TGCAGCGTTAGCCGTGGGGGCACAGATACGCAGTATTTT.

V is TRBV20-1 and J is TRBJ2-7; TRBD2 aligns across 9 bases. CDR3 length: 16 amino acids. The germline V gene encodes CDR1 DFQATT and CDR2 SNEGSKA (reference sequence). The V and J ends lost 8 bases and 0 bases, in that order; junction bases with no gene match: 14. This chain's CDR3 is CSRQLLLSGSSYEQYF. CDR3 nucleotides: TGCAGTCGGCAACTCCTCCTTAGCGGGAGCTCCTACGAGCAGTACTTC.

This clonotype was counted at least ten times. The rearrangement links TRBV6-1 to TRBJ2-1; possibly TRBD1 for D (6 bases). Germline V gene sequence: CDR1 MNHNS, CDR2 SASEGT. Trimming took 2 bases from V and 8 from J, leaving 13 bases between them. This CDR3 has 14 residues. The CDR3 DNA is TGTGCCAGCAGTGAACAGCCACAGGGCGATGAGCAGTTCTTC. It is translated as CASSEQPQGDEQFF.

This clonotype was seen more than once but under ten times. A read error is likely, as this CDR3 ends without the conserved phenylalanine or tryptophan. This chain uses TRBV5-8 with TRBJ1-5; D unresolved. Germline CDR1 SGHTS, CDR2 YDEGEE. Trimming pared 2 bases from V and 0 bases from J, leaving 3 bases between. There are 13 residues in the CDR3. The CDR3 nucleotides read TGTGCCAGCAGCTTTTATAGCAATCAGCCCCAGCATTCT. This gives the protein CASSFYSNQPQHS.

The sample holds many counts of this clonotype. This chain links TRBV3-1 with TRBJ1-4; D gene uncertain. Germline assignment: CDR1 LGHDT and CDR2 YNNKEL (reference sequence). This CDR3 is 14 amino acids long. The V and J ends lost 2 bases and 0 bases respectively, with 4 bases between them. The CDR3 loop is CASSQTSTNEKLFF. CDR3 DNA sequence: TGTGCCAGCAGCCAAACCTCAACTAATGAAAAACTGTTTTTT. Using reference TRBV3-1 and TRBJ1-4 for the parts outside the CDR3, the full variable domain is DTAVSQTPKYLVTQMGNDKSIKCEQNLGHDTMYWYKQDSKKFLKIMFSYNNKELIINETVPNRFSPKSPDKAHLNLHINSLELGDSAVYFCASSQTSTNEKLFFGSGTQLSVL.

This clonotype showed up just a few times. The chain links TRBV11-3 to TRBJ2-3; a weak D match, TRBD2 (5 bases). Trimming removed 2 bases at V and 2 bases at J, with 14 bases between. Germline V lookup: CDR1 SGHNT, CDR2 YENEEA. This CDR3 comprises 16 residues. CDR3 DNA: TGTGCCAGCAGCTTATCTCTCGGGATTAACACAGATACGCAGTATTTT. Translated, it gives CASSLSLGINTDTQYF.

This clonotype was counted only a few times. V is TRBV27 and J is TRBJ2-7; tentatively, D is TRBD2 (7 bases). V lost 1 base to trimming and J lost 6 bases, with 13 bases between them. The CDR3 spans 14 residues. The germline CDR1 and CDR2 sequences are MNHEY and SMNVEV (reference sequence). This CDR3 is CASSLWAGEGEQYF. In DNA, the CDR3 is TGTGCCAGCAGTTTATGGGCAGGGGAGGGCGAGCAGTACTTC.

The chain couples TRBV6-4 to TRBJ2-1; 8 bases are shared with TRBD2. The germline V gene encodes CDR1 MRHNA and CDR2 SNTAGT. V lost 0 bases and J lost 3; bases outside the gene matches: 1. The CDR3 runs 15 residues. The DNA of the CDR3 is TGTGCCAGCAGTGACTCGCTAGCGGGCTACAATGAGCAGTTCTTC. Its protein is CASSDSLAGYNEQFF.

The chain is built from TRBV6-5 and TRBJ2-7; 9 bases are shared with TRBD1. Germline V gene data show CDR1 as MNHEY and CDR2 as SVGAGI. The CDR3 has 17 residues. The junction had 12 bases not matched to a gene; V was cut back by 2 bases and J by 4 bases. The CDR3 DNA sequence: TGTGCCAGCAGTTACGGATCCGGGACAGGGCATAGGTACGAGCAGTACTTC. The encoded protein is CASSYGSGTGHRYEQYF.

The CDR3 reads CASRGDRNYGYTF. The CDR3 nucleotides read TGTGCCAGCAGGGGGGACAGGAACTATGGCTACACCTTC. The V gene is TRBV27, the J gene TRBJ1-2; 8 bases match TRBD1. This CDR3 has 13 residues. Trimming cost V 6 bases and J 2 bases; bases outside gene matches: 2. CDR1 and CDR2 from the germline V gene are MNHEY and SMNVEV (reference sequence).

This clonotype has a handful of counts. V and J are TRBV15 and TRBJ2-1; D not certain. This CDR3 spans 14 amino acids. CDR1 LNHNV and CDR2 YYDKDF come from the germline V gene (reference sequence). V lost 6 bases to trimming and J lost 4 bases, with 13 bases between them. CDR3 in amino acids: CATSEGELYNEQFF. As DNA, the CDR3 is TGTGCCACCAGTGAAGGAGAACTATACAATGAGCAGTTCTTC.

The V and J genes are TRBV11-1 and TRBJ2-2, with 9 bases that match TRBD1. J gave up 2 bases and V 5 bases, and 6 bases lay outside the gene matches. Germline lookup yields CDR1 SGHAT and CDR2 FQDESV (reference sequence). This CDR3 comprises 16 residues. The CDR3 region is CASSTRTGENTGELFF. Written as DNA, the CDR3 is TGTGCCAGCAGCACTCGGACAGGGGAAAACACCGGGGAGCTGTTTTTT.

There are many counts of this clonotype. The chain links TRBV12-3 or TRBV12-4 to TRBJ1-5; 9 bases are shared with TRBD1. CDR3 length: 16 amino acids. V lost 1 base, J lost 6 bases, and 7 bases stayed unmatched. CDR3 in DNA: TGTGCCAGCAGTTTAGGCGGACAGGGGCTAGGTCAGCCCCAGCATTTT. It translates to CASSLGGQGLGQPQHF.

This clonotype has ten or more counts. The chain joins TRBV5-1 to TRBJ2-1, with a weak D call TRBD1 (6 bases). Looked up from germline, CDR1 is SGHRS and CDR2 is YFSETQ. The CDR3 is made up of 14 amino acids. The V end was cut by 0 bases, the J end by 6 bases, with 10 bases between. As DNA, the CDR3 is TGCGCCAGCAGCTTGGTGGCAGGGGCCAATGAGCAGTTCTTC. Translation gives CASSLVAGANEQFF.

V gene TRBV28 combines with J gene TRBJ2-7; 7 nucleotides match TRBD1. Germline V gives CDR1 MDHEN, CDR2 SYDVKM. The V and J ends lost 3 bases and 1 base, in that order; junction bases with no gene match: 3. The CDR3 is 14 amino acids. CDR3 sequence reads: CASSLTGTSYEQYF. CDR3 DNA sequence: TGTGCCAGCAGTTTGACAGGGACGTCCTACGAGCAGTACTTC.

This clonotype was detected only a few times. This chain connects TRBV20-1 to TRBJ2-1; 10 nucleotides align to TRBD2. The CDR3 extends over 13 amino acids. Germline V gene lookup returns CDR1 DFQATT and CDR2 SNEGSKA (reference sequence). CDR3 DNA sequence: TGCAGCTCAAGCGGGAGGGCCTACAATGAGCAGTTCTTC. Its translation: CSSSGRAYNEQFF.

This clonotype was observed at least ten times. This sequence joins TRBV6-1 and TRBJ2-1; D ambiguous. The germline V gene has CDR1 MNHNS and CDR2 SASEGT. There are 12 residues in the CDR3. V was trimmed by 6 bases and J by 12 bases, leaving 15 bases between them. The chain's CDR3 is CASSETPHTQFF. CDR3 nucleotide sequence: TGTGCCAGCAGCGAGACCCCACACACGCAGTTCTTC.

The V call is TRBV28, the J call TRBJ2-7, with D possibly being TRBD2 (6 bases). Trimming pared 3 bases from V and 4 bases from J, leaving 19 bases between. Germline CDR1 and CDR2: MDHEN and SYDVKM. This CDR3 has 16 residues. The CDR3 bases are TGTGCCAGCAGTTTCCGCGGGACCGCTTTTTTATACGAGCAGTACTTC. Translated: CASSFRGTAFLYEQYF. Full variable domain (rest looked up from reference TRBV28 and TRBJ2-7): DVKVTQSSRYLVKRTGEKVFLECVQDMDHENMFWYRQDPGLGLRLIYFSYDVKMKEKGDIPEGYSVSREKKERFSLILESASTNQTSMYLCASSFRGTAFLYEQYFGPGTRLTVT.

This clonotype was picked up many times. This chain connects TRBV3-1 to TRBJ1-1; TRBD1 matches at 8 bases. The junction had 1 base not matched to a gene; V was cut back by 4 bases and J by 0 bases. Germline assignment: CDR1 LGHDT and CDR2 YNNKEL (reference sequence). The CDR3 consists of 14 residues. This CDR3 reads CASSPTGVNTEAFF. The CDR3 nucleotides are TGTGCCAGCAGCCCGACAGGGGTGAACACTGAAGCTTTCTTT.

This clonotype was detected many times. This chain connects TRBV3-1 to TRBJ2-5; D not resolved. This CDR3 has 11 amino acids. V lost 5 bases, J lost 5 bases, and 6 bases lay in between. Germline values: CDR1 LGHDT, CDR2 YNNKEL (reference sequence). The CDR3 DNA is TGTGCCAGCAGCAAACTGGAGACCCAGTACTTC. This encodes CASSKLETQYF.

The chain links TRBV6-4 to TRBJ2-1; D unclear. The CDR3 is made up of 12 amino acids. The V end was cut by 9 bases, the J end by 6 bases, with 12 bases between. Germline lookup yields CDR1 MRHNA and CDR2 SNTAGT. The CDR3 DNA follows: TGTGCCAGGCCTGTGGGGTGCAATGAGCAGTTCTTC. It yields the protein CARPVGCNEQFF.

This clonotype was found many times. This rearrangement joins TRBV28 to TRBJ2-2, with no clear D. Deletions cut 2 bases from V and 3 bases from J, with 10 bases between. Looked up from germline, CDR1 is MDHEN and CDR2 is SYDVKM. The CDR3 sequence is 15 residues long. This CDR3 is CASSLIGQDTGELFF. The CDR3 nucleotides are TGTGCCAGCAGTTTAATCGGGCAGGACACCGGGGAGCTGTTTTTT.

The V call is TRBV5-1, the J call TRBJ2-7, with D perhaps TRBD2 (6 bases). Trimming took 1 base from V and 1 from J, leaving 18 bases between them. The CDR3 contains 17 residues. In germline, CDR1 is SGHRS, CDR2 YFSETQ. The CDR3 loop is CASSLSSSQGGSYEQYF. In DNA form, the CDR3 reads TGCGCCAGCAGCTTGAGTTCATCCCAGGGAGGATCCTACGAGCAGTACTTC.

The chain links TRBV5-6 to TRBJ1-6; 7 bases fit TRBD1. The length of the CDR3 is 14 residues. J was trimmed by 4 bases and V by 4 bases; bases with no gene match: 2. From germline, CDR1 is SGHDT and CDR2 YYEEEE. In DNA form, the CDR3 reads TGTGCCAGCAGCATGGGACAGTATAATTCACCCCTCCACTTT. Translated: CASSMGQYNSPLHF.